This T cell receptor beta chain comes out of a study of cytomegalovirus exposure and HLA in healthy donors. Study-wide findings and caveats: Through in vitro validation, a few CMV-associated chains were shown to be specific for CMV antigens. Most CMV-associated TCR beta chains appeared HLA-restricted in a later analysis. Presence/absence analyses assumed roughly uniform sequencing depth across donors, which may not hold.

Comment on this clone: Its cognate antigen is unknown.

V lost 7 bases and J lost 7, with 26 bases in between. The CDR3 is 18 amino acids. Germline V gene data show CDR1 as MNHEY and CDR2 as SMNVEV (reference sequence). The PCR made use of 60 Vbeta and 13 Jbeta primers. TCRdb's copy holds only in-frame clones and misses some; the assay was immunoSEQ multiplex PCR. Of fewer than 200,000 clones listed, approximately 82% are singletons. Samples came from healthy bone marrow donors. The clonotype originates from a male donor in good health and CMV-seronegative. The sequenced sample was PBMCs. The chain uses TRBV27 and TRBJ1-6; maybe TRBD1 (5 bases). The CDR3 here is CASTGRAGKSFGNSPLHF. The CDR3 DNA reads TGTGCCAGCACAGGTAGGGCAGGGAAAAGTTTTGGAAATTCACCCCTCCACTTT.